The text below deals with one T cell receptor (beta chain). Via MiXCR, TCRdb re-called the 5' RACE reads, giving one row per CDR3 protein. The top ten clones hold 6.1% of a sample with hundreds of thousands of distinct CDR3 sequences, under 30% of them seen once. The CDR3 length is 14 residues. CDR1 is WNHNN, CDR2 SYGVQD, per germline (reference sequence). J lost 2 bases, V lost 6 bases, and 3 bases had no gene match. These data come from a study of identical twins' blood T cells. V and J are TRBV10-1 and TRBJ2-1; TRBD2 matches 8 bases. The sequencing sample was made of PBMCs. The source of this sequence is a woman between 18 and 50 years old in good health. CDR3 residues: CASSAGGTYNEQFF. The CDR3 DNA is TGCGCCAGCAGCGCGGGAGGCACCTACAATGAGCAGTTCTTC.